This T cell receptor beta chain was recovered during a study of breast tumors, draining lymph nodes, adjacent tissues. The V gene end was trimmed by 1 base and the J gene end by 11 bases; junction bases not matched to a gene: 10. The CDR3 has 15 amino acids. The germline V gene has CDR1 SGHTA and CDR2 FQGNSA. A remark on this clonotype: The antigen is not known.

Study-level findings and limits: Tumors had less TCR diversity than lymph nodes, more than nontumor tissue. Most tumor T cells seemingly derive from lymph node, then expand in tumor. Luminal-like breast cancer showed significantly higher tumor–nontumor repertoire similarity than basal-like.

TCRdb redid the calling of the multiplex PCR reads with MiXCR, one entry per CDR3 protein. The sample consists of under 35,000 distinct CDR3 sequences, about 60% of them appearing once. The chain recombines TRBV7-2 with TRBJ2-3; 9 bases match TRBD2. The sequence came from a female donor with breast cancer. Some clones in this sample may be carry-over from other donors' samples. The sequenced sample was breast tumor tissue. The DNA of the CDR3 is TGTGCCAGCAGCTTAGGAGCTAGCGGGAACAATGAGCAGTATTTT. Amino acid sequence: CASSLGASGNNEQYF.